What follows describes a single TCR beta chain. Per germline, CDR1 GTSNPN and CDR2 SVGIG (reference sequence). CDR3 size: 14 residues. This specimen belongs to a study of T cells expressing NK-cell markers. About the research overall: Each TCR beta repertoire originated in sorted T cells that were CD3+CD56+NKG2C+, CD3+CD56+NKG2C- or CD3+CD56-NKG2C+.

The cDNA for TCR beta came from 5'RACE template switching with UMIs. No DNA is given; TCRdb re-called the 5' RACE reads and lists each CDR3 protein once. The sample has roughly 180,000 distinct CDR3 sequences. This receptor was obtained from a woman aged 18 to 75 in good health. V usage is TRBV30 and J usage is TRBJ1-3; no DNA is available, so the TRBD1 call from TCRdb remains unchecked. Sequencing was carried out using blood T cells: a sorted CD56 or NKG2C T cell subset, CD4+ or CD8+ T cells, or bulk PBMC T cells (not recorded which). This chain's CDR3 is CAWSSLDSGNTIYF.